A selection of T cell receptor beta chains follows, all from one sample in a study of cytomegalovirus exposure and HLA in healthy donors. The method was immunoSEQ multiplex PCR; TCRdb's version includes in-frame clones alone and lacks a portion of them. The sample holds about 170,000 clones, about 65% seen once. The sequencing sample was made of PBMCs. The receptors derive from a man aged 35 to 55 in good health and CMV-seropositive. Both conserved end residues are part of each CDR3. A D gene is named only where the DNA matches it firmly. Where a row states a size, it is once, few, many or the class of an expanded clone; other rows omit it.

clone size,V gene,J gene,D gene,CDR3 protein,CDR3 DNA
few,TRBV5-6,TRBJ1-5,NA,CASSLGAGPSNQPQHF,TGTGCCAGCAGCTTGGGGGCAGGGCCGAGCAATCAGCCCCAGCATTTT
NA,TRBV5-1,TRBJ1-1,NA,CASSLAEGTEAFF,TGCGCCAGCAGCTTGGCGGAGGGGACTGAAGCTTTCTTT
NA,TRBV7-9,TRBJ1-1,TRBD1,CASSQDRGTEAFF,TGTGCCAGCAGTCAGGACAGGGGCACTGAAGCTTTCTTT
few,TRBV7-2,TRBJ2-7,NA,CASSPRPGGGYEQYF,TGTGCCAGCAGCCCTAGGCCGGGGGGCGGGTACGAGCAGTACTTC
NA,TRBV25-1,TRBJ2-1,TRBD2,CASKGLAAYNEQFF,TGTGCCAGCAAGGGGCTAGCGGCGTACAATGAGCAGTTCTTC
NA,TRBV5-6,TRBJ2-7,TRBD1,CASSLTGDPLYEQYF,TGTGCCAGCAGCCTAACAGGGGATCCACTATACGAGCAGTACTTC
NA,TRBV29-1,TRBJ1-6,TRBD1,CSAGTGASSYNSPLHF,TGCAGCGCTGGGACAGGGGCAAGCTCCTATAATTCACCCCTCCACTTT
NA,TRBV27,TRBJ1-6,TRBD1,CASSLDRPERALHF,TGTGCCAGCAGTTTGGACAGGCCAGAAAGGGCCCTCCACTTT
NA,TRBV7-9,TRBJ1-1,NA,CASSSQFTREGTEAFF,TGTGCCAGCAGCTCCCAATTCACGCGCGAGGGCACTGAAGCTTTCTTT
NA,TRBV5-4,TRBJ2-1,TRBD2,CASSLALAGNEQFF,TGTGCCAGCAGCTTGGCTCTAGCGGGGAATGAGCAGTTCTTC
NA,TRBV7-9,TRBJ1-2,TRBD1,CASSLVRDSFNYGYTF,TGTGCCAGCAGCTTAGTGAGGGACAGCTTTAACTATGGCTACACCTTC
NA,TRBV5-8,TRBJ1-5,TRBD1,CASSVGPGTGAPNSNQPQHF,TGTGCCAGCAGCGTAGGCCCCGGGACAGGGGCACCTAATAGCAATCAGCCCCAGCATTTT
NA,TRBV27,TRBJ2-2,TRBD1,CASSLRQGNGELFF,TGTGCCAGCAGTTTGAGACAGGGGAACGGGGAGCTGTTTTTT
NA,TRBV14,TRBJ2-7,NA,CASSQAQERFYEQYF,TGTGCCAGCAGCCAAGCACAGGAGAGGTTTTACGAGCAGTACTTC
NA,TRBV2,TRBJ2-5,NA,CASSFWRAETQYF,TGTGCCAGCAGTTTCTGGCGGGCAGAGACCCAGTACTTC
NA,TRBV19,TRBJ1-1,NA,CASSDRQNTEAFF,TGTGCCAGTAGTGACCGACAGAACACTGAAGCTTTCTTT
NA,TRBV7-9,TRBJ2-5,TRBD1,CASSFEGAGETQYF,TGTGCCAGCAGCTTTGAGGGGGCAGGAGAGACCCAGTACTTC
few,TRBV18,TRBJ1-1,NA,CASSQGTGRIEAFF,TGTGCCAGCTCACAAGGGACGGGGAGGATTGAAGCTTTCTTT
NA,TRBV6-1,TRBJ1-2,TRBD1,CASSLGQGFGYTF,TGTGCCAGCAGTCTAGGACAGGGGTTTGGCTACACCTTC
NA,TRBV5-1,TRBJ2-6,TRBD1,CASSWAGQGYRGANVLTF,TGCGCCAGCAGCTGGGCGGGACAGGGTTATAGGGGGGCCAACGTCCTGACTTTC
NA,TRBV20-1,TRBJ1-1,NA,CSATNRAEAFF,TGCAGTGCTACAAACAGGGCTGAAGCTTTCTTT
NA,TRBV6-6,TRBJ1-2,NA,CASRAAEGSYGYTF,TGTGCCAGCAGGGCCGCGGAGGGATCCTATGGCTACACCTTC
NA,TRBV11-2,TRBJ2-5,TRBD1,CASSFDRGDETQYF,TGTGCCAGCAGCTTCGACAGGGGGGACGAGACCCAGTACTTC
NA,TRBV9,TRBJ2-1,NA,CASSPAAASYNEQFF,TGTGCCAGCAGCCCCGCCGCGGCCTCCTACAATGAGCAGTTCTTC
NA,TRBV7-3,TRBJ2-2,TRBD2,CASSLTTSGTAGGELFF,TGTGCCAGCAGCTTAACGACTAGCGGGACGGCGGGCGGGGAGCTGTTTTTT
few,TRBV7-9,TRBJ2-7,NA,CASSQEYEQYF,TGTGCCAGCAGCCAAGAGTACGAGCAGTACTTC
once,TRBV7-9,TRBJ1-1,NA,CASSLGSTIMNTEAFF,TGTGCCAGCAGCTTAGGCTCAACTATTATGAACACTGAAGCTTTCTTT
once,TRBV27,TRBJ2-7,TRBD1,CASRPGTGVPYEQYF,TGTGCCAGCAGGCCCGGGACAGGGGTCCCCTACGAGCAGTACTTC
NA,TRBV29-1,TRBJ1-5,NA,CSVGGYNQPQHF,TGCAGCGTTGGAGGGTACAATCAGCCCCAGCATTTT
NA,TRBV5-6,TRBJ2-3,NA,CASSFGTDTQYF,TGTGCCAGCAGCTTCGGCACAGATACGCAGTATTTT
NA,TRBV6-5,TRBJ2-3,NA,CASSYGATSTDTQYF,TGTGCCAGCAGTTACGGGGCGACTAGCACAGATACGCAGTATTTT
NA,TRBV4-2,TRBJ2-3,NA,CASSQGVAGPADTQYF,TGTGCCAGCAGCCAAGGGGTGGCAGGGCCGGCAGATACGCAGTATTTT
NA,TRBV10-1,TRBJ1-1,NA,CASKGAWDTEAFF,TGCGCCAGCAAAGGGGCATGGGACACTGAAGCTTTCTTT
NA,TRBV6-6,TRBJ2-7,NA,CASSYSSISQGQYF,TGTGCCAGCAGTTACTCGAGTATCTCACAGGGGCAGTACTTC
NA,TRBV6-6,TRBJ1-2,TRBD1,CASSEGQGLYTF,TGTGCCAGCAGCGAGGGACAGGGTCTTTACACCTTC
NA,TRBV10-3,TRBJ1-2,NA,CAGGEQINYGYTF,TGTGCCGGGGGGGAACAGATCAATTATGGCTACACCTTC
NA,TRBV6-5,TRBJ1-1,NA,CASSYSRQGSTEAFF,TGTGCCAGCAGTTACTCAAGGCAGGGGAGCACTGAAGCTTTCTTT
few,TRBV6-6,TRBJ1-1,TRBD1,CAIQMTGLNTEAFF,TGTGCCATCCAGATGACAGGGTTGAACACTGAAGCTTTCTTT
NA,TRBV18,TRBJ2-2,TRBD1,CASSKKDRSNTGELFF,TGTGCCAGCTCAAAAAAGGACAGGTCGAACACCGGGGAGCTGTTTTTT
NA,TRBV7-3,TRBJ1-1,NA,CASSLIGFADGGAEAFF,TGTGCCAGCAGCTTAATCGGTTTTGCCGACGGGGGGGCTGAAGCTTTCTTT
NA,TRBV15,TRBJ2-7,NA,CATSSPNWRDEQYF,TGTGCCACCAGCTCTCCAAACTGGCGGGACGAGCAGTACTTC
few,TRBV19,TRBJ1-2,NA,CASSISRGRANYGYTF,TGTGCCAGTAGTATATCGCGGGGACGAGCTAACTATGGCTACACCTTC
NA,TRBV11-2,TRBJ2-5,NA,CASSLFDRQYF,TGTGCCAGCAGCTTATTTGACAGACAGTACTTC
NA,TRBV6-1,TRBJ2-3,NA,CASSAEYADTQYF,TGTGCCAGCAGTGCGGAGTACGCAGATACGCAGTATTTT
NA,TRBV4-3,TRBJ2-1,TRBD2,CASSQTTSGGGEQFF,TGCGCCAGCAGCCAAACGACTAGCGGGGGTGGTGAGCAGTTCTTC
NA,TRBV29-1,TRBJ1-4,NA,CSVATGWGEKLFF,TGCAGCGTTGCCACAGGGTGGGGTGAAAAACTGTTTTTT
NA,TRBV7-3,TRBJ1-2,TRBD1,CASSLSGQGNYGYTF,TGTGCCAGCAGCTTAAGCGGACAGGGGAACTATGGCTACACCTTC
NA,TRBV4-1,TRBJ1-5,NA,CASSQEKGRVDSNQPQHF,TGCGCCAGCAGCCAAGAAAAGGGGAGGGTAGATAGCAATCAGCCCCAGCATTTT
NA,TRBV5-6,TRBJ1-5,NA,CASSLRQANQPQHF,TGTGCCAGCAGCTTGAGACAGGCCAATCAGCCCCAGCATTTT
NA,TRBV18,TRBJ1-5,NA,CASSPGTGEPQHF,TGTGCCAGCTCACCCGGAACGGGAGAGCCCCAGCATTTT